The 8 T cell receptor beta chains below all came from one sample that was sequenced in a study of blood T cell repertoires in COVID-19 (dated by TCRdb to 2018 to 2021). Library preparation used the immunoSEQ multiplex PCR assay. TCRdb retrieved this table from immuneACCESS and kept in-frame rearrangements only. Not all clones are present; in checked studies, unresolved V genes account for under half, and no reason is known for the remainder. This sample holds 50,000 to 60,000 clones; about nine tenths were observed only once. Of the sample, roughly 10% is held by the ten largest clones. The sequenced material came from peripheral blood. The receptors derive from a man older than 75 with active or convalescent COVID-19.

The chain has TRBV29-1 and TRBJ2-7, with a weak D call TRBD2 (6 bases). Trimming shortened V by 6 bases and J by 3 bases, and 21 bases separated the two germline ends. Per germline, CDR1 SQVTM and CDR2 ANQGSEA. The CDR3 totals 15 residues. In DNA form, the CDR3 reads TGCAGCGTCCGAGGGATAGGAGGAGGGATCTACGAGCAGTACTTC. Translation: CSVRGIGGGIYEQYF.

The chain combines TRBV27 with TRBJ1-6; D is unclear. Germline CDR1 and CDR2: MNHEY and SMNVEV (reference sequence). The CDR3 is 16 amino acids. The V and J ends lost 0 bases and 7 bases respectively, with 13 bases between them. CDR3 nucleotide sequence: TGTGCCAGCAGTTTATCTCCTGGAGGGATCAATTCACCCCTCCACTTT. Amino acids: CASSLSPGGINSPLHF.

This chain connects TRBV18 to TRBJ1-1; D perhaps matches TRBD1 (6 bases). Trimming took 5 bases from V and 1 from J, leaving 23 bases between them. The CDR3 loop spans 18 amino acids. Per germline, CDR1 KGHSH and CDR2 LQKENI. CDR3 DNA: TGTGCCAGCTCAAAAATCGTCATCACCTCGGACAGGAACACTGAAGCTTTCTTT. It codes for CASSKIVITSDRNTEAFF.

The chain uses TRBV9 and TRBJ2-3; 10 bases match TRBD2. Germline trimming cut 0 bases from V and 4 bases from J; bases unmatched to any gene: 5. Germline V gene data show CDR1 as SGDLS and CDR2 as YYNGEE. The CDR3 consists of 16 residues. As DNA, the CDR3 is TGTGCCAGCAGCGTAGAGGGTAGCGGGGGGTCAGATACGCAGTATTTT. This translates into CASSVEGSGGSDTQYF. Supplemented by reference TRBV9 and TRBJ2-3, the full variable domain reads DSGVTQTPKHLITATGQRVTLRCSPRSGDLSVYWYQQSLDQGLQFLIQYYNGEERAKGNILERFSAQQFPDLHSELNLSSLELGDSALYFCASSVEGSGGSDTQYFGPGTRLTVL.

The V and J genes are TRBV18 and TRBJ1-3, with D possibly being TRBD1 (5 bases). The CDR3 extends over 15 amino acids. V was cut by 6 bases and J by 5 bases, with 17 bases left in between. Germline values: CDR1 KGHSH, CDR2 LQKENI. The CDR3 spells CASSRDSTSRNTIYF. In nucleotides, the CDR3 is TGTGCCAGCTCGCGCGACAGTACTTCTCGAAACACCATATATTTT.

The V gene is TRBV7-2, the J gene TRBJ2-1; TRBD2 might be the D (6 bases). CDR3 length: 15 amino acids. The V gene's germline CDR1 is SGHTA and CDR2 FQGNSA. With 8 bases removed from V and 1 base from J, the gap between germline ends came to 15 bases. In DNA form, the CDR3 reads TGTGCCAGCCAGCGGGCCCCTAGTTCCTACAATGAGCAGTTCTTC. Protein product: CASQRAPSSYNEQFF.

In this sample, this clone turned up a few times. The rearrangement links TRBV28 to TRBJ2-7; 8 bases map to TRBD1. The J segment lost 1 base and the V segment lost 11 bases, leaving 4 bases of the junction unmatched. The V gene's germline CDR1 is MDHEN and CDR2 SYDVKM. The CDR3 has 12 amino acids. In DNA, the CDR3 is TGTGCCGGAGGGACAGGATCCTACGAGCAGTACTTC. Its translation is CAGGTGSYEQYF.

The rearrangement uses TRBV27 and TRBJ1-1; 7 bases agree with TRBD1. This CDR3 comprises 16 residues. Germline V CDR1 and CDR2: MNHEY, SMNVEV (reference sequence). Losses at the gene ends were 4 bases for V and 5 bases for J; bases not matched to a gene: 13. Written as DNA, the CDR3 is TGTGCCAGCAGTTCCCTCACAGGGGCCGGCGGGACTGAAGCTTTCTTT. Translated: CASSSLTGAGGTEAFF.